Listed below are T cell receptor beta chains from one sample, sequenced in a study of shared clonotypes between healthy human individuals. TCRdb's copy holds only in-frame clones and misses some; the assay was immunoSEQ multiplex PCR. This table has about 800,000 clones, about 96% appearing once. Sequencing was performed on naive CD8+ T cells sorted from blood. These receptors were obtained from a man aged 25-45 years in good health. Each CDR3 is given with its conserved first and last residue. The order of the fields is J gene, D gene, CDR3 length, V gene, clone size, CDR3 DNA, CDR3 protein. A D gene is named only where the DNA matches it firmly. Size values are once, few and many counts, or a class for expanded clones, and some rows have none.

>TRBJ2-7|-|15|TRBV10-3|-
TGTGCCATCAGTGACACTGGGACTGACTCCTACGAGCAGTACTTC
CAISDTGTDSYEQYF
>TRBJ1-2|-|15|TRBV4-1|-
TGCGCCAGCAGCGATGAATACAGGGTGAGCTATGGCTACACCTTC
CASSDEYRVSYGYTF
>TRBJ2-3|-|15|TRBV7-9|-
TGTGCCAGCAGCCTCCGGGACGCCCTCACAGATACGCAGTATTTT
CASSLRDALTDTQYF
>TRBJ2-7|TRBD2|17|TRBV5-6|-
TGTGCCAGCACCCTATACCGTCTAGCGGATCCTTCCTACGAGCAGTACTTC
CASTLYRLADPSYEQYF
>TRBJ2-7|TRBD1|15|TRBV5-1|-
TGCGCCAGCAGCTTGTCCCCGGGACAGGCCTACGAGCAGTACTTC
CASSLSPGQAYEQYF
>TRBJ2-3|-|12|TRBV9|once
TGTGCCAGCAGCCCCGGCACAGATACGCAGTATTTT
CASSPGTDTQYF
>TRBJ2-7|TRBD2|16|TRBV2|-
TGTGCCAGCAGTGACGATACTAGCGGGACTTCCTACGAGCAGTACTTC
CASSDDTSGTSYEQYF
>TRBJ1-5|TRBD1|18|TRBV7-8|-
TGTGCCAGCAGCTCTTATGGGACAGGGTATCGGGCGAATCAGCCCCAGCATTTT
CASSSYGTGYRANQPQHF
>TRBJ2-7|-|14|TRBV6-6|-
TGTGCCAGCAGAGAGGACTTGGGGGTCTACGAGCAGTACTTC
CASREDLGVYEQYF
>TRBJ2-5|-|12|TRBV6-1|-
TGTGCCAGCAGTGAAACATCGGAGACCCAGTACTTC
CASSETSETQYF
>TRBJ2-1|TRBD2|15|TRBV27|-
TGTGCCAGCAGCAACGGACTAGCGGGAGCGCGCGAGCAGTTCTTC
CASSNGLAGAREQFF
>TRBJ2-4|-|13|TRBV29-1|-
TGCAGCGTTGAGGTTCCCAATGAAAAAATTCAGTACTTC
CSVEVPNEKIQYF
>TRBJ1-5|-|16|TRBV7-8|-
TGTGCCAGCAGCCAGAAGGCGGCTGCGGGCAATCAGCCCCAGCATTTT
CASSQKAAAGNQPQHF
>TRBJ2-5|-|14|TRBV6-5|-
TGTGCCAGCAGTTACCTCGGGCTTTCGGAGACCCAGTACTTC
CASSYLGLSETQYF
>TRBJ2-3|TRBD2|15|TRBV9|-
TGTGCCAGCAGCGTTGGACTAGCGGTAACAGATACGCAGTATTTT
CASSVGLAVTDTQYF
>TRBJ2-1|-|13|TRBV14|once
TGTGCCAGCAGCCAATTCCAGCTCAATGAGCAGTTCTTC
CASSQFQLNEQFF
>TRBJ1-1|TRBD1|15|TRBV5-6|once
TGTGCCAGCAGCCCCGGACAGGGGTGGAACACTGAAGCTTTCTTT
CASSPGQGWNTEAFF
>TRBJ2-5|TRBD1|14|TRBV28|-
TGTGCCAGCACCATGACAGGGGTTGGAGAGACCCAGTACTTC
CASTMTGVGETQYF
>TRBJ1-1|-|13|TRBV27|once
TGTGCCAGCAGTTTTATTGGGAACACTGAAGCTTTCTTT
CASSFIGNTEAFF
>TRBJ1-2|TRBD1|14|TRBV7-6|-
TGTGCCAGCGGCCCTAGTGGACAGGGCTATGGCTACACCTTC
CASGPSGQGYGYTF
>TRBJ2-3|-|15|TRBV9|-
TGTGCCAGCAGCGTAGATGGCAGGTACACAGATACGCAGTATTTT
CASSVDGRYTDTQYF
>TRBJ2-3|-|13|TRBV10-2|-
TGCGCCAGCAGAAATGCGTCCGGAGATACGCAGTATTTT
CASRNASGDTQYF
>TRBJ2-3|TRBD1|17|TRBV7-9|-
TGTGCCAGCAGCTCGGGACAGGGTGGGCAGGGTACAGATACGCAGTATTTT
CASSSGQGGQGTDTQYF
>TRBJ1-2|-|13|TRBV2|once
TGTGCCAGCAGTGAGGTTACAGTCTATGGCTACACCTTC
CASSEVTVYGYTF
>TRBJ2-3|-|16|TRBV4-1|-
TGCGCCAGCAGCCAAGATCAAGAGTATAGCACAGATACGCAGTATTTT
CASSQDQEYSTDTQYF